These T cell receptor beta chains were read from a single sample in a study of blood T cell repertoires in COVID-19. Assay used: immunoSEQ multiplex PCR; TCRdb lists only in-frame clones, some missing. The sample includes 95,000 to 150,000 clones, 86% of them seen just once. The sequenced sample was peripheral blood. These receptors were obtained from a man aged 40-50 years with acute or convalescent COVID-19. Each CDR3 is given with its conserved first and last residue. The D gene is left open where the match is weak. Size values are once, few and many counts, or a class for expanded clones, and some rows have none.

cdr3_aa: CASSKDREFTSDYGYTF
cdr3_nt: TGTGCCAGCAGCAAAGACAGGGAATTTACCTCTGACTATGGCTACACCTTC
v_call: TRBV7-9
clone_size: -
d_call: TRBD1
j_call: TRBJ1-2

cdr3_aa: CASSKRDSSIGGTNEKLFF
cdr3_nt: TGTGCCAGCAGCAAAAGGGACAGCTCGATCGGGGGAACTAATGAAAAACTGTTTTTT
v_call: TRBV21-1
clone_size: -
d_call: -
j_call: TRBJ1-4

cdr3_aa: CASNPGQGVGGELFF
cdr3_nt: TGTGCCAGCAATCCGGGACAGGGGGTTGGCGGGGAGCTGTTTTTT
v_call: TRBV5-4
clone_size: -
d_call: TRBD1
j_call: TRBJ2-2

cdr3_aa: CASSPGTGNQETQYF
cdr3_nt: TGTGCCAGCTCACCCGGGACAGGAAACCAAGAGACCCAGTACTTC
v_call: TRBV18
clone_size: -
d_call: TRBD1
j_call: TRBJ2-5

cdr3_aa: CAWSEGLGSYEQYF
cdr3_nt: TGTGCCTGGAGTGAGGGGCTGGGGTCTTACGAGCAGTACTTC
v_call: TRBV30
clone_size: few
d_call: -
j_call: TRBJ2-7

cdr3_aa: CASSGPLGQGEAFF
cdr3_nt: TGTGCCAGCAGCGGACCCCTAGGGCAGGGTGAAGCTTTCTTT
v_call: TRBV9
clone_size: -
d_call: -
j_call: TRBJ1-1

cdr3_aa: CASSYSGHFNEKLFF
cdr3_nt: TGTGCCAGCAGTTACTCGGGGCATTTTAATGAAAAACTGTTTTTT
v_call: TRBV6-5
clone_size: -
d_call: -
j_call: TRBJ1-4

cdr3_aa: CASSLGSSYNSPLHF
cdr3_nt: TGTGCCAGCAGCTTAGGGAGCTCCTATAATTCACCCCTCCACTTT
v_call: TRBV13
clone_size: -
d_call: -
j_call: TRBJ1-6

cdr3_aa: CASSSGSGRQETQYF
cdr3_nt: TGTGCCAGCAGCTCAGGTAGCGGGAGGCAAGAGACCCAGTACTTC
v_call: TRBV7-2
clone_size: -
d_call: TRBD2
j_call: TRBJ2-5

cdr3_aa: CATSRDQGQFF
cdr3_nt: TGTGCCACCAGCAGAGATCAGGGCCAGTTCTTC
v_call: TRBV15
clone_size: -
d_call: -
j_call: TRBJ2-1

cdr3_aa: CAWSVVREAADTQYF
cdr3_nt: TGTGCCTGGAGTGTGGTAAGGGAAGCGGCAGATACGCAGTATTTT
v_call: TRBV30
clone_size: -
d_call: -
j_call: TRBJ2-3

cdr3_aa: CASSYSGRDYGYTF
cdr3_nt: TGTGCCAGCAGTTACTCGGGCAGGGACTATGGCTACACCTTC
v_call: TRBV6-5
clone_size: -
d_call: -
j_call: TRBJ1-2

cdr3_aa: CASSQAQGLGTQYF
cdr3_nt: TGTGCCAGCAGCCAAGCCCAGGGTTTAGGTACGCAGTATTTT
v_call: TRBV3-1/TRBV3-2
clone_size: -
d_call: -
j_call: TRBJ2-3

cdr3_aa: CASTAENTEAFF
cdr3_nt: TGTGCCAGTACGGCGGAGAACACTGAAGCTTTCTTT
v_call: TRBV2
clone_size: -
d_call: -
j_call: TRBJ1-1

cdr3_aa: CASSLGTGGAINEQFF
cdr3_nt: TGCGCCAGCAGCTTGGGGACAGGGGGCGCGATAAATGAGCAGTTCTTC
v_call: TRBV5-1
clone_size: -
d_call: TRBD1
j_call: TRBJ2-1

cdr3_aa: CASSLRGMGTEAFF
cdr3_nt: TGCGCCAGCAGCTTGCGGGGGATGGGGACTGAAGCTTTCTTT
v_call: TRBV5-1
clone_size: once
d_call: -
j_call: TRBJ1-1

cdr3_aa: CASSVAAGGEQYF
cdr3_nt: TGTGCCAGCAGCGTAGCGGCCGGCGGCGAGCAGTACTTC
v_call: TRBV9
clone_size: -
d_call: -
j_call: TRBJ2-7

cdr3_aa: CASSLTGGHGGYTF
cdr3_nt: TGTGCCAGCAGCTTGACAGGGGGCCATGGTGGCTACACCTTC
v_call: TRBV5-8
clone_size: once
d_call: TRBD1
j_call: TRBJ1-2

cdr3_aa: CASSIRVNTEAFF
cdr3_nt: TGTGCCAGCAGCATACGGGTGAACACTGAAGCTTTCTTT
v_call: TRBV11-2
clone_size: -
d_call: -
j_call: TRBJ1-1

cdr3_aa: CASSRDSLGSYTF
cdr3_nt: TGTGCCAGCAGCCGAGACAGTCTTGGTAGCTACACCTTC
v_call: TRBV6-2/TRBV6-3
clone_size: -
d_call: -
j_call: TRBJ1-2

cdr3_aa: CASSIQGFGNTIYF
cdr3_nt: TGTGCCAGCAGCATCCAGGGTTTTGGAAACACCATATATTTT
v_call: TRBV7-2
clone_size: -
d_call: -
j_call: TRBJ1-3

cdr3_aa: CASSGTSGTLVGNTIYF
cdr3_nt: TGCGCCAGCAGCGGGACTTCCGGGACCTTGGTGGGAAACACCATATATTTT
v_call: TRBV5-1
clone_size: few
d_call: -
j_call: TRBJ1-3

cdr3_aa: CASSTMTGGSTEAFF
cdr3_nt: TGTGCCAGTAGTACAATGACAGGGGGAAGCACTGAAGCTTTCTTT
v_call: TRBV19
clone_size: -
d_call: TRBD1
j_call: TRBJ1-1

cdr3_aa: CASSLIPGGRGNQPQHF
cdr3_nt: TGCGCCAGCAGCTTGATTCCAGGCGGGAGGGGCAATCAGCCCCAGCATTTT
v_call: TRBV5-1
clone_size: -
d_call: -
j_call: TRBJ1-5

cdr3_aa: CASSSTGTSWGNEQFF
cdr3_nt: TGTGCCAGCAGCTCTACCGGGACTAGTTGGGGCAATGAGCAGTTCTTC
v_call: TRBV11-2
clone_size: few
d_call: TRBD2
j_call: TRBJ2-1

cdr3_aa: CASSPEGAGSPLHF
cdr3_nt: TGTGCCAGCTCACCAGAGGGGGCAGGCTCACCCCTCCACTTT
v_call: TRBV18
clone_size: few
d_call: TRBD1
j_call: TRBJ1-6

cdr3_aa: CASSSSGQGMDEQFF
cdr3_nt: TGTGCCAGCAGTTCCTCGGGACAGGGTATGGATGAGCAGTTCTTC
v_call: TRBV6-5
clone_size: -
d_call: TRBD1
j_call: TRBJ2-1

cdr3_aa: CASSQGQGRSYGYTF
cdr3_nt: TGTGCCAGCAGCCAAGGACAGGGAAGGTCCTATGGCTACACCTTC
v_call: TRBV14
clone_size: -
d_call: TRBD1
j_call: TRBJ1-2

cdr3_aa: CASSLKGGTEAFF
cdr3_nt: TGTGCCAGCAGCTTGAAGGGAGGGACTGAAGCTTTCTTT
v_call: TRBV11-3
clone_size: -
d_call: -
j_call: TRBJ1-1

cdr3_aa: CASSYTRGRHEQYF
cdr3_nt: TGTGCCAGCAGTTACACCAGGGGGCGCCACGAGCAGTACTTC
v_call: TRBV6-2/TRBV6-3
clone_size: -
d_call: TRBD1
j_call: TRBJ2-7

cdr3_aa: CASSKSGGARGTEAFF
cdr3_nt: TGTGCCAGCTCAAAAAGTGGGGGGGCGCGGGGAACTGAAGCTTTCTTT
v_call: TRBV18
clone_size: -
d_call: -
j_call: TRBJ1-1

cdr3_aa: CASSYSDRAAFF
cdr3_nt: TGTGCCAGCAGTTACTCGGACAGGGCAGCTTTCTTT
v_call: TRBV6-2/TRBV6-3
clone_size: -
d_call: TRBD1
j_call: TRBJ1-1

cdr3_aa: CASSLEQTNYGYTF
cdr3_nt: TGTGCCAGCTCACTTGAACAGACCAACTATGGCTACACCTTC
v_call: TRBV18
clone_size: -
d_call: -
j_call: TRBJ1-2

cdr3_aa: CASSELAGTGTNEAFF
cdr3_nt: TGTGCCAGCTCCGAACTCGCCGGGACAGGGACGAATGAAGCTTTCTTT
v_call: TRBV18
clone_size: -
d_call: TRBD1
j_call: TRBJ1-1

cdr3_aa: CASSSDSSRGEQYF
cdr3_nt: TGTGCCAGCAGCTCCGACTCTTCCCGGGGCGAGCAGTACTTC
v_call: TRBV7-2
clone_size: -
d_call: -
j_call: TRBJ2-7

cdr3_aa: CASSVRTGNTDTQYF
cdr3_nt: TGTGCCAGCAGTGTTCGGACAGGTAACACAGATACGCAGTATTTT
v_call: TRBV2
clone_size: once
d_call: TRBD1
j_call: TRBJ2-3

cdr3_aa: CASSQGPDLAYNEQFF
cdr3_nt: TGTGCCAGCAGCCAAGGGCCCGACTTAGCCTACAATGAGCAGTTCTTC
v_call: TRBV3-1/TRBV3-2
clone_size: -
d_call: -
j_call: TRBJ2-1

cdr3_aa: CASSSTRDTHQETQYF
cdr3_nt: TGTGCCAGCAGCTCAACCCGGGACACGCACCAAGAGACCCAGTACTTC
v_call: TRBV7-9
clone_size: -
d_call: -
j_call: TRBJ2-5

cdr3_aa: CASSLVGGGAMHYEQYF
cdr3_nt: TGTGCCAGCAGCTTAGTAGGCGGGGGGGCGATGCACTACGAGCAGTACTTC
v_call: TRBV11-2
clone_size: -
d_call: TRBD2
j_call: TRBJ2-7

cdr3_aa: CASSESLVGLAGVADTQYF
cdr3_nt: TGTGCCAGCAGTGAGTCTTTAGTGGGACTAGCGGGAGTAGCAGATACGCAGTATTTT
v_call: TRBV6-1
clone_size: -
d_call: TRBD2
j_call: TRBJ2-3

cdr3_aa: CASSSEAFSYEQYF
cdr3_nt: TGCGCCAGCAGCTCAGAGGCTTTCTCCTACGAGCAGTACTTC
v_call: TRBV5-1
clone_size: once
d_call: -
j_call: TRBJ2-7

cdr3_aa: CAWAQGPNEKLFF
cdr3_nt: TGTGCCTGGGCACAGGGGCCTAATGAAAAACTGTTTTTT
v_call: TRBV30
clone_size: few
d_call: TRBD1
j_call: TRBJ1-4

cdr3_aa: CASSSGQGATGELFF
cdr3_nt: TGTGCCAGCAGCTCGGGACAGGGGGCGACCGGGGAGCTGTTTTTT
v_call: TRBV7-8
clone_size: -
d_call: TRBD1
j_call: TRBJ2-2

cdr3_aa: CASSSQGSEKLFF
cdr3_nt: TGTGCCAGCAGTTCTCAGGGGTCTGAAAAACTGTTTTTT
v_call: TRBV6-6
clone_size: -
d_call: -
j_call: TRBJ1-4

cdr3_aa: CASSRAGWNTEAFF
cdr3_nt: TGTGCCAGTAGTAGGGCGGGTTGGAACACTGAAGCTTTCTTT
v_call: TRBV19
clone_size: -
d_call: -
j_call: TRBJ1-1

cdr3_aa: CASSLALAGAVSYNEQFF
cdr3_nt: TGCGCCAGCAGCTTGGCCTTAGCGGGAGCAGTCTCCTACAATGAGCAGTTCTTC
v_call: TRBV5-1
clone_size: -
d_call: TRBD2
j_call: TRBJ2-1

cdr3_aa: CASTGLAASYEQYF
cdr3_nt: TGTGCCAGCACAGGACTAGCCGCCTCCTACGAGCAGTACTTC
v_call: TRBV6-6
clone_size: -
d_call: TRBD2
j_call: TRBJ2-7

cdr3_aa: CASSVGSRNTEAFF
cdr3_nt: TGTGCCAGCAGCGTAGGGAGTAGGAACACTGAAGCTTTCTTT
v_call: TRBV9
clone_size: -
d_call: -
j_call: TRBJ1-1

cdr3_aa: CASSQEETGVGGYTF
cdr3_nt: TGTGCCAGCAGCCAAGAGGAAACAGGGGTGGGTGGCTACACCTTC
v_call: TRBV14
clone_size: -
d_call: TRBD1
j_call: TRBJ1-2

cdr3_aa: CASSRGQGSYNEQFF
cdr3_nt: TGTGCCAGCAGCAGGGGACAGGGGTCCTACAATGAGCAGTTCTTC
v_call: TRBV11-1
clone_size: -
d_call: TRBD1
j_call: TRBJ2-1